Below are 9 T cell receptor beta chains sequenced from a single sample in a study of cytomegalovirus exposure and HLA in healthy donors. Both 60 Vbeta primers and 13 Jbeta primers went into the PCR. Measured with immunoSEQ multiplex PCR; TCRdb has only the in-frame clones, and not every one. Counted here are about 110,000 clones, about 70% occurring once; the ten biggest clones make up roughly 0.79%. Material for sequencing was PBMCs. The receptor source for this set is a boy between 5 and 17 years old in good health and CMV-seronegative.

V and J are TRBV30 and TRBJ1-5; D unclear. The CDR3 extends over 14 amino acids. CDR1 and CDR2 (germline): GTSNPN, SVGIG (reference sequence). Trimming shortened V by 2 bases and J by 5 bases, and 13 bases separated the two germline ends. In DNA, the CDR3 is TGTGCCTGGAGTCCAGCACGCCGGGATCAGCCCCAGCATTTT. Translation gives CAWSPARRDQPQHF.

The chain employs TRBV27 and TRBJ1-2; D perhaps matches TRBD1 (6 bases). Looked up from germline, CDR1 is MNHEY and CDR2 is SMNVEV (reference sequence). Trimming took off 4 bases at V and 5 bases at J, with 20 bases between the two ends. This CDR3 has 16 amino acids. CDR3 amino acids: CASSSLGGAYRYGYTF. As DNA, the CDR3 is TGTGCCAGCAGTTCCCTCGGGGGGGCATATCGGTATGGCTACACCTTC.

This sequence joins TRBV9 and TRBJ2-1; the match to TRBD2 covers 7 bases. There are 15 residues in the CDR3. CDR1 is SGDLS and CDR2 is YYNGEE in the germline V gene. V gave up 3 bases and J gave up 2 bases; unmatched junction bases: 5. The CDR3 loop is CASSAGGGPYNEQFF. In DNA, the CDR3 is TGTGCCAGCAGCGCCGGCGGGGGACCCTACAATGAGCAGTTCTTC.

This clone has more than one count but fewer than ten. This chain connects TRBV13 to TRBJ2-7; no clear D. With 5 bases removed from V and 3 bases from J, the gap between germline ends came to 11 bases. There are 13 residues in the CDR3. CDR1 is PRHDT and CDR2 is FYEKMQ in the germline V gene (reference sequence). The CDR3 region is CASSHMAGYEQYF. The CDR3 region has the DNA TGTGCCAGCAGCCATATGGCAGGCTACGAGCAGTACTTC.

The chain recombines TRBV2 with TRBJ2-5; 9 bases fit TRBD2. This CDR3 has 14 amino acids. J was trimmed by 9 bases and V by 5 bases; bases with no gene match: 10. From germline, CDR1 is SNHLY and CDR2 FYNNEI. The CDR3 protein is CASSSGLAPLAQYF. CDR3 nucleotides: TGTGCCAGCAGTTCGGGACTAGCCCCGTTGGCCCAGTACTTC. The full variable domain, its missing parts supplied by reference TRBV2 and TRBJ2-5, is EPEVTQTPSHQVTQMGQEVILRCVPISNHLYFYWYRQILGQKVEFLVSFYNNEISEKSEIFDDQFSVERPDGSNFTLKIRSTKLEDSAMYFCASSSGLAPLAQYFGPGTRLLVL.

This rearrangement joins TRBV4-3 to TRBJ2-1, with 12 bases lining up with TRBD2. This CDR3 comprises 19 residues. Germline CDR1 and CDR2: LGHNA and YSLEER. V shed 0 bases and J 4 bases; nucleotides not matched to a gene: 10. The CDR3 DNA reads as TGCGCCAGCAGCCAAGATAAGGGGCTAGCGGGGGGGCTGTACAATGAGCAGTTCTTC. Translated: CASSQDKGLAGGLYNEQFF.

The chain recombines TRBV7-9 with TRBJ2-7; tentatively, D is TRBD1 (8 bases). Trimming removed 7 bases from V and 6 bases from J, with 22 bases in between. Germline CDR1 reads SEHNR; CDR2 reads FQNEAQ (reference sequence). The CDR3 consists of 15 residues. DNA of the CDR3: TGTGCCAGCATCCTGAGCGGGGCAGGGGGCGGCGAGCAGTACTTC. This translates into CASILSGAGGGEQYF. Full variable domain (outside the CDR3, taken from reference TRBV7-9 and TRBJ2-7): DTGVSQNPRHKITKRGQNVTFRCDPISEHNRLYWYRQTLGQGPEFLTYFQNEAQLEKSRLLSDRFSAERPKGSFSTLEIQRTEQGDSAMYLCASILSGAGGGEQYFGPGTRLTVT.

This clone occurred a few times. CDR3 protein: CASSSVAGQSYEQYF. The CDR3, as DNA: TGTGCCAGCAGCTCCGTCGCAGGTCAATCCTACGAGCAGTACTTC. The chain recombines TRBV7-9 with TRBJ2-7, with no clear D. The CDR3 is made up of 15 amino acids. Germline lookup yields CDR1 SEHNR and CDR2 FQNEAQ (reference sequence). Trimming cost V 4 bases and J 1 base, with 14 bases left between them. Looking up the rest from reference TRBV7-9 and TRBJ2-7 gives the full variable domain: DTGVSQNPRHKITKRGQNVTFRCDPISEHNRLYWYRQTLGQGPEFLTYFQNEAQLEKSRLLSDRFSAERPKGSFSTLEIQRTEQGDSAMYLCASSSVAGQSYEQYFGPGTRLTVT.

The chain has TRBV7-2 and TRBJ2-5, with TRBD2 identical over 7 bases. After removal of 5 bases from V and 4 bases from J, the junction contained 4 bases not matched to a gene. The CDR3 runs 13 residues. The V gene's germline CDR1 is SGHTA and CDR2 FQGNSA. CDR3 DNA sequence: TGTGCCAGCAGCCCAGAGCGGGGAGAGACCCAGTACTTC. Translated, it gives CASSPERGETQYF. Based on the CDR3 plus reference TRBV7-2 and TRBJ2-5, the full variable domain is GAGVSQSPSNKVTEKGKDVELRCDPISGHTALYWYRQSLGQGLEFLIYFQGNSAPDKSGLPSDRFSAERTGGSVSTLTIQRTQQEDSAVYLCASSPERGETQYFGPGTRLLVL.